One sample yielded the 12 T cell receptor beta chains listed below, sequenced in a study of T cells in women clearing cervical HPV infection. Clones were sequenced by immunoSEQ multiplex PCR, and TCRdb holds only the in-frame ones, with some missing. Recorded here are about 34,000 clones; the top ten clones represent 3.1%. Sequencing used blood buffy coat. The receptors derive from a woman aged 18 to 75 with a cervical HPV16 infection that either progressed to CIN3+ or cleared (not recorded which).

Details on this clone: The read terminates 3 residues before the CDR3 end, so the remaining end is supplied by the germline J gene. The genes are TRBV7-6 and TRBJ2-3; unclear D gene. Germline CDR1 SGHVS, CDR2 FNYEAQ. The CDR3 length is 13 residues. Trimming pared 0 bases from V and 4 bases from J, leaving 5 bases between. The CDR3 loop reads CASSLAGPDTQYF. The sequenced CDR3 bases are TGTGCCAGCAGCTTAGCAGGGCCAGATACG.

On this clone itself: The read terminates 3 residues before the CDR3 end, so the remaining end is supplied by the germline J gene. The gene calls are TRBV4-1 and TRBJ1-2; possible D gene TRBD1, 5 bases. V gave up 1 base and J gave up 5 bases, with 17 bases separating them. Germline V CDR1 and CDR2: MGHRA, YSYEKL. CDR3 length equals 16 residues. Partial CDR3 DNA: TGCGCCAGCAGCCAAGGTCTGGGCGGGGGGATGTATGGC. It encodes CASSQGLGGGMYG. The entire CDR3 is CASSQGLGGGMYGYTF.

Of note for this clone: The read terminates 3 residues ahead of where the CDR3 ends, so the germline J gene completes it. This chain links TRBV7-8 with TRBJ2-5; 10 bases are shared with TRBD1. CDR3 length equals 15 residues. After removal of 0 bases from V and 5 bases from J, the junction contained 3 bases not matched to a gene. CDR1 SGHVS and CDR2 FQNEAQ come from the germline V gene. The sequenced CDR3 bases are TGTGCCAGCAGCTTAGCGGGACAGGGGTTGGAGACC. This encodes CASSLAGQGLET. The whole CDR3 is CASSLAGQGLETQYF.

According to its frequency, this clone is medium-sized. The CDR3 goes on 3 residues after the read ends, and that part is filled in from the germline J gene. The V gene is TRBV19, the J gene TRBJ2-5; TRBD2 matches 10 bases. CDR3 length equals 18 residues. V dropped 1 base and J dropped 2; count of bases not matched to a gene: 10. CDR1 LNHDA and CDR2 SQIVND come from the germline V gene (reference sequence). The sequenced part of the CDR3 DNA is TGTGCCAGTAGTATAGGGGGAATTAGCGGGGGGCTGCAAGAGACC. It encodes CASSIGGISGGLQET. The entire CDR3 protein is CASSIGGISGGLQETQYF.

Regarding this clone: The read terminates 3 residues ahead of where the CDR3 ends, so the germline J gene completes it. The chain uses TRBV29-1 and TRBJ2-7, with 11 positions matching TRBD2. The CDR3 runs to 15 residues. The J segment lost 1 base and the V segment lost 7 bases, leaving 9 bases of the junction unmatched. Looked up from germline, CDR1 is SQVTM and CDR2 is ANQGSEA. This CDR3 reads CSADSASGGSYEQYF. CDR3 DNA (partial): TGCAGCGCTGATTCCGCTAGCGGGGGGTCCTACGAG.

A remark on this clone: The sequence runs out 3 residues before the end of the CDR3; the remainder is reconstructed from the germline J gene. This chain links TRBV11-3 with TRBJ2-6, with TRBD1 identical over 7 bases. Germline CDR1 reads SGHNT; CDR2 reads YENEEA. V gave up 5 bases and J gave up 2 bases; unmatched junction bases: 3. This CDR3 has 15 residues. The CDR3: CASSQQGTGANVLTF. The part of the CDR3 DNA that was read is TGTGCCAGCAGCCAACAGGGGACTGGGGCCAACGTC.

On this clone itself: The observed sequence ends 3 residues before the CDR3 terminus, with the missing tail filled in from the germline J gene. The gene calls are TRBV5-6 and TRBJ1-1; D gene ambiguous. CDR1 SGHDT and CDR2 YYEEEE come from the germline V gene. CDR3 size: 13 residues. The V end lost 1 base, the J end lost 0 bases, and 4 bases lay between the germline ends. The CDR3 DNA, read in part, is TGTGCCAGCAGCTTGAAGGTGAACACTGAA. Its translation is CASSLKVNTE. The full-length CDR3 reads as CASSLKVNTEAFF.

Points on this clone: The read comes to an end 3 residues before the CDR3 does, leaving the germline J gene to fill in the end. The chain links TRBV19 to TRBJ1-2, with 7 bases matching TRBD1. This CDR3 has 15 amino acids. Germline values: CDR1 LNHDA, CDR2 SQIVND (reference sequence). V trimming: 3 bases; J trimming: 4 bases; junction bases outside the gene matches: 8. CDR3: CASSIVDREIYGYTF. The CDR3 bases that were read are TGTGCCAGTAGTATTGTCGACAGGGAGATCTATGGC.

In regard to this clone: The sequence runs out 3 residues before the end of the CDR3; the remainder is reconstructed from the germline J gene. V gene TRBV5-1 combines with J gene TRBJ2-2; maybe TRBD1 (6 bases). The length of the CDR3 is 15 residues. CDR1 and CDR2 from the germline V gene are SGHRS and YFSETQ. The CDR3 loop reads CASSLDRSYNSPLFF. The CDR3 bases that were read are TGCGCCAGCAGCCTAGACAGGTCCTATAATTCACCG.

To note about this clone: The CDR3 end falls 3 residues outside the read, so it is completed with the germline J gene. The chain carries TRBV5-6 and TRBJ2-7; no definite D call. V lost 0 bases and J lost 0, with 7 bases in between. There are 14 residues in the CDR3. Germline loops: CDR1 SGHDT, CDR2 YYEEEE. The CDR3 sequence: CASSLAHSSYEQYF. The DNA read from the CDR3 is TGTGCCAGCAGCTTGGCGCACAGCTCCTACGAG.

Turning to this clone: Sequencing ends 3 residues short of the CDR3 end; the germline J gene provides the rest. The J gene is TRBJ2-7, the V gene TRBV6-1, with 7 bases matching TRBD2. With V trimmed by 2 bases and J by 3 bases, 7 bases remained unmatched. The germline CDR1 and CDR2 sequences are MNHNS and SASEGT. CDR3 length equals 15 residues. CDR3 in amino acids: CASSETGTGGYEQYF. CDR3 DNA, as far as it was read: TGTGCCAGCAGTGAAACGGGTACGGGGGGCTACGAG.

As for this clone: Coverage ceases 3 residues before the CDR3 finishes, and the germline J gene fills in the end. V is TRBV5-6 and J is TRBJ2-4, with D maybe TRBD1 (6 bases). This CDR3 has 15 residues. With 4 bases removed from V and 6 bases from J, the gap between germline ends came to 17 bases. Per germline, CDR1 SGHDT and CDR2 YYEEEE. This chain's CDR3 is CASSGGRDKRNIQYF. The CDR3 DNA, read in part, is TGTGCCAGCAGCGGGGGCCGGGACAAGAGAAACATT.